This T cell receptor beta chain originates from a study of T cell repertoires in cytomegalovirus infection. Study at large: Carrying CMV and the relevant HLA type showed in public TCR beta signatures. Findings and caveats of the study: Within the response measured ex vivo, HLA-C-restricted CMV-specific TCR beta clonotypes were dominant.

Each CDR3 protein is one row after TCRdb ran MiXCR on the reads. The sample lists 650,000 to 850,000 distinct CDR3 sequences; just under 30% were seen once. A word on this clonotype: Its target is unknown.

The clonotype was recovered from a human donor in good health (CMV status not recorded). Some clones in this sample may be carry-over from other donors' samples. The input for sequencing was cultured CD8+ T cells from PBMCs, taken from culture after CMV antigen stimulation.

CDR3 coding DNA: TGTGCCAGCAGCTTAGAGGGGGCCCTAGCCCAGAACATTCAGTACTTC. It translates to CASSLEGALAQNIQYF. V and J are TRBV28 and TRBJ2-4, with TRBD1 matching 7 bases. CDR1 is MDHEN and CDR2 is SYDVKM in the germline V gene. The junction had 15 bases not matched to a gene; V was cut back by 6 bases and J by 7 bases. This CDR3 spans 16 amino acids.